These 22 T cell receptor beta chains share one sample of origin, sequenced in a study of OX40 agonist ivuxolimab in advanced cancers. The protocol was immunoSEQ multiplex PCR, while the TCRdb copy is restricted to in-frame clones and leaves out a portion. Of approximately 70,000 clones listed, about 87% are singletons. The sample here was CD4+ or CD8+ T cells sorted from blood, taken in a trial of the OX40 agonist ivuxolimab. The receptors were gathered from an adult with an advanced solid tumor such as melanoma, head and neck, liver or kidney cancer.

This sequence joins TRBV5-6 and TRBJ2-6; D is ambiguous. This CDR3 spans 13 amino acids. CDR1 is SGHDT and CDR2 is YYEEEE in the germline V gene. The V gene lost 2 bases and the J gene lost 4 bases, with 4 bases spanning the gap. The CDR3 DNA reads as TGTGCCAGCAGCTTAAAAGGGGCCAACGTCCTGACTTTC. It codes for CASSLKGANVLTF.

This clone was recorded once. V usage is TRBV5-1 and J usage is TRBJ2-7, with 8 positions matching TRBD2. Germline CDR1 and CDR2: SGHRS and YFSETQ. This CDR3 has 15 residues. V was clipped by 0 bases and J by 5 bases; unmatched bases: 7. CDR3 bases: TGCGCCAGCAGCTTGGACGGGGGGGACGGCAACGAGCAGTACTTC. Translated, it gives CASSLDGGDGNEQYF. Looking up the rest from reference TRBV5-1 and TRBJ2-7 gives the full variable domain: KAGVTQTPRYLIKTRGQQVTLSCSPISGHRSVSWYQQTPGQGLQFLFEYFSETQRNKGNFPGRFSGRQFSNSRSEMNVSTLELGDSALYLCASSLDGGDGNEQYFGPGTRLTVT.

V is TRBV7-6 and J is TRBJ2-5, with TRBD1 as a possible D gene (5 bases). CDR3 length: 13 amino acids. Trimming removed 5 bases from V and 1 base from J, with 8 bases in between. CDR1 SGHVS and CDR2 FNYEAQ come from the germline V gene. CDR3 in DNA: TGTGCCAGCAGCCAGGACACCCAAGAGACCCAGTACTTC. It encodes CASSQDTQETQYF.

Here the CDR3 DNA reads TGTGCCTGGAGTTTCCGGGACAGGAACACTGAAGCTTTCTTT. Its translation: CAWSFRDRNTEAFF. The chain recombines TRBV30 with TRBJ1-1; 7 nucleotides align to TRBD1. Trimming cost V 2 bases and J 1 base; bases outside gene matches: 4. CDR1 is GTSNPN and CDR2 is SVGIG in the germline V gene (reference sequence). The CDR3 loop spans 14 amino acids.

The chain employs TRBV2 and TRBJ2-1; 9 nucleotides match TRBD2. Germline V lookup: CDR1 SNHLY, CDR2 FYNNEI. CDR3 length equals 15 residues. V lost 7 bases and J lost 10; bases outside the gene matches: 14. CDR3 DNA sequence: TGTGCCAGCACCCTCCAGGGCGGGGGGGCAGTCGAGCAGTTCTTC. The encoded protein is CASTLQGGGAVEQFF.

The CDR3 region is CASSEDRNQPQHF. CDR3 DNA sequence: TGTGCCAGCAGTGAAGACCGCAATCAGCCCCAGCATTTT. J is TRBJ1-5 and V is TRBV6-1; D is unresolved. The CDR3 extends over 13 amino acids. The V gene's germline CDR1 is MNHNS and CDR2 SASEGT. With 1 base removed from V and 2 bases from J, the gap between germline ends came to 3 bases.

The CDR3 protein is CASSLGYGTGVLEQYF. The CDR3 DNA reads as TGTGCCAGCAGCTTGGGTTACGGGACAGGGGTGCTCGAGCAGTACTTC. This chain links TRBV5-5 with TRBJ2-7; 10 bases agree with TRBD1. The CDR3 is 16 amino acids. Germline CDR1 reads SGHKS; CDR2 reads YYEKEE (reference sequence). The ends lost 0 bases at V and 6 bases at J; junction bases unmatched: 9.

The gene calls are TRBV5-1 and TRBJ1-1; 7 bases agree with TRBD1. Trimming at V came to 4 bases and at J to 1 base, leaving 10 bases not matched to a gene. The CDR3 is 16 amino acids. Germline V gives CDR1 SGHRS, CDR2 YFSETQ. This CDR3 reads CASSPQQGLGNTEAFF. Here the CDR3 DNA reads TGCGCCAGCAGCCCCCAACAGGGGCTGGGGAACACTGAAGCTTTCTTT.

This chain uses TRBV29-1 with TRBJ2-3; 9 bases are a match to TRBD1. After removal of 4 bases from V and 3 bases from J, the junction contained 8 bases not matched to a gene. The CDR3 is made up of 15 amino acids. Germline CDR1 is SQVTM and CDR2 is ANQGSEA. The CDR3 region has the DNA TGCAGCGTTGTGGGGGGGACAGGGAGGACAGATACGCAGTATTTT. Amino acids: CSVVGGTGRTDTQYF.

The sample holds one count of this clone. CDR3 region: CASSFSPGQGDGYTF. The CDR3 DNA is TGTGCCAGCAGTTTTTCCCCCGGGCAGGGGGATGGCTACACCTTC. J is TRBJ1-2 and V is TRBV28, with 7 bases fitting TRBD1. With 3 bases clipped from V and 6 bases from J, the junction kept 10 bases outside the gene matches. Per the germline V gene, CDR1 is MDHEN and CDR2 is SYDVKM. The CDR3 spans 15 residues.

The chain couples TRBV29-1 to TRBJ1-1; D gene unclear. V lost 8 bases to trimming and J lost 3 bases, with 13 bases between them. This CDR3 is 12 amino acids long. Germline V lookup: CDR1 SQVTM, CDR2 ANQGSEA. The DNA of the CDR3 is TGCAGCATAACGTCGGGGTACACTGAAGCTTTCTTT. Residues: CSITSGYTEAFF.

V and J are TRBV5-8 and TRBJ1-5; 7 positions match TRBD1. The CDR3 runs 13 residues. The trim removed 6 bases at V and 7 bases at J, leaving 7 bases unmatched. The germline CDR1 and CDR2 sequences are SGHTS and YDEGEE. Here the CDR3 reads CASTQGVAQPQHF. The DNA of the CDR3 is TGTGCCAGCACCCAGGGGGTGGCGCAGCCCCAGCATTTT.

The rearrangement joins TRBV28 to TRBJ1-2; D remains unclear. The V end was cut by 7 bases, the J end by 4 bases, with 10 bases between. CDR1 is MDHEN, CDR2 SYDVKM, per germline. There are 12 residues in the CDR3. CDR3 coding DNA: TGTGCCAGCATGCGGGAGGGCTATGGCTACACCTTC. Encoded protein: CASMREGYGYTF.

This chain uses TRBV23-1 with TRBJ1-1, with a weak D call TRBD1 (5 bases). TRBV23-1 is an ORF; its function is uncertain. V lost 6 bases to trimming and J lost 5 bases, with 7 bases between them. The CDR3 length is 11 residues. The CDR3 DNA follows: TGCGCCAGCAGAGGGACGACTGAAGCTTTCTTT. Its protein is CASRGTTEAFF.

This sequence joins TRBV19 and TRBJ2-5, with D possibly TRBD1 on 5 matching bases. The CDR3 consists of 15 residues. Trimming left V 3 bases short and J 4 bases short, with 15 bases between. CDR1 is LNHDA, CDR2 SQIVND, per germline (reference sequence). CDR3 amino acids: CASSIGRYQGETQYF. The CDR3 coding sequence is TGTGCCAGTAGTATTGGTCGGTACCAGGGAGAGACCCAGTACTTC.

The J gene is TRBJ2-1, the V gene TRBV7-2, with TRBD2 identical over 7 bases. The junction had 2 bases not matched to a gene; V was cut back by 5 bases and J by 1 base. Per the germline V gene, CDR1 is SGHTA and CDR2 is FQGNSA. The CDR3 is 14 residues long. CDR3 DNA sequence: TGTGCCAGCAGCCCGGGGGGATCCTACAATGAGCAGTTCTTC. Translation gives CASSPGGSYNEQFF.

The V call is TRBV7-2, the J call TRBJ2-5; TRBD2 matches 10 bases. CDR3 length: 17 amino acids. With 1 base clipped from V and 5 bases from J, the junction kept 10 bases outside the gene matches. Per germline, CDR1 SGHTA and CDR2 FQGNSA. The CDR3 protein is CASSLGGLAGAGETQYF. The CDR3 DNA reads TGTGCCAGCAGCTTAGGAGGGCTAGCGGGGGCCGGGGAGACCCAGTACTTC.

The V and J genes are TRBV5-1 and TRBJ2-2; 8 bases agree with TRBD1. The CDR3 loop spans 16 amino acids. The germline V gene encodes CDR1 SGHRS and CDR2 YFSETQ. V lost 3 bases to trimming and J lost 1 base; unmatched junction nucleotides: 5. The CDR3 DNA sequence: TGCGCCAGCAGCTCGGCAGGGACAGGGAACACCGGGGAGCTGTTTTTT. Amino acid sequence: CASSSAGTGNTGELFF. Looking up the rest from reference TRBV5-1 and TRBJ2-2 gives the full variable domain: KAGVTQTPRYLIKTRGQQVTLSCSPISGHRSVSWYQQTPGQGLQFLFEYFSETQRNKGNFPGRFSGRQFSNSRSEMNVSTLELGDSALYLCASSSAGTGNTGELFFGEGSRLTVL.

The chain joins TRBV18 to TRBJ1-5; D is undetermined. Germline V gene lookup returns CDR1 KGHSH and CDR2 LQKENI. The CDR3 totals 15 residues. V lost 2 bases to trimming and J lost 0 bases, with 8 bases between them. CDR3 loop: CASSPLADSNQPQHF. Here the CDR3 DNA reads TGTGCCAGCTCACCATTGGCCGATAGCAATCAGCCCCAGCATTTT.

This chain joins TRBV18 and TRBJ1-1; D possibly corresponds to TRBD1 (6 bases). The CDR3 loop spans 13 amino acids. Trimming removed 3 bases from V and 12 bases from J, with 17 bases in between. CDR1 is KGHSH, CDR2 LQKENI, per germline. The CDR3 bases are TGTGCCAGCTCACCGGGTACGGGGGGCGCGTCTTTCTTT. It encodes CASSPGTGGASFF.

The chain uses TRBV19 and TRBJ1-2; 10 nucleotides match TRBD1. Germline V gives CDR1 LNHDA, CDR2 SQIVND (reference sequence). V was pared by 7 bases and J by 3 bases, with 5 bases of the junction left unmatched. The CDR3 totals 14 residues. The DNA for the CDR3 is TGTGCCAGTACGGCGGGACAGGGGTACTATGGCTACACCTTC. Translated, it gives CASTAGQGYYGYTF.

The chain has TRBV6-1 and TRBJ1-5; no reliable D call. The germline V gene encodes CDR1 MNHNS and CDR2 SASEGT. CDR3 length equals 15 residues. V was trimmed by 4 bases and J by 1 base, leaving 11 bases between them. Here the CDR3 DNA reads TGTGCCAGCAGTGGTCCAGGCGGAAGCAATCAGCCCCAGCATTTT. This sequence encodes CASSGPGGSNQPQHF.